The 25 T cell receptor beta chains below come from one sample, sequenced in a study of blood T cell repertoires in COVID-19. Data came from immunoSEQ multiplex PCR; TCRdb stores just in-frame clones and leaves some out. Of roughly 160,000 clones listed, 84% were seen once; the top ten hold about 14%. The sample was peripheral blood. These receptors were collected from a young man with active or convalescent COVID-19.

The chain has TRBV11-2 and TRBJ2-3; D is possibly TRBD2 (5 bases). In germline, CDR1 is SGHAT, CDR2 FQNNGV. The CDR3 covers 15 residues. Trimming removed 5 bases from V and 8 bases from J, with 20 bases in between. The CDR3, as DNA: TGTGCCAGCAGCCCCCTTGGACGGGCTGAGGGTACGCAGTATTTT. This sequence encodes CASSPLGRAEGTQYF.

Written as DNA, the CDR3 is TGCAGGGCGGAACTTCAAGAGACCCAGTACTTC. It codes for CRAELQETQYF. The rearrangement links TRBV20-1 to TRBJ2-5; D uncertain. This CDR3 is 11 amino acids long. CDR1 and CDR2 from the germline V gene are DFQATT and SNEGSKA (reference sequence).

The chain couples TRBV6-1 to TRBJ1-4; weak D call: TRBD1 (6 bases). This CDR3 has 19 amino acids. From germline, CDR1 is MNHNS and CDR2 SASEGT. V was pared by 0 bases and J by 0 bases, with 17 bases between. The CDR3 DNA reads TGTGCCAGCAGTGAAGCGGGACAAAAGGATGTTGCAACTAATGAAAAACTGTTTTTT. As protein: CASSEAGQKDVATNEKLFF.

The V and J genes are TRBV5-1 and TRBJ2-1; 9 positions agree with TRBD1. The CDR3 loop spans 14 amino acids. V lost 7 bases, J lost 1 base, and 3 bases stayed unmatched. Germline CDR1 SGHRS, CDR2 YFSETQ. The DNA for the CDR3 is TGCGCCAGCTCAGACAGGGGGTCCTACAATGAGCAGTTCTTC. This encodes CASSDRGSYNEQFF.

The V gene is TRBV27, the J gene TRBJ1-1, with TRBD1 matching 7 bases. V lost 5 bases, J lost 4 bases, and 10 bases stayed unmatched. Germline lookup yields CDR1 MNHEY and CDR2 SMNVEV (reference sequence). The CDR3 is 15 amino acids. CDR3 region: CASSGPQGRGTEAFF. The CDR3 DNA sequence: TGTGCCAGCAGTGGACCACAGGGGCGGGGCACTGAAGCTTTCTTT.

The V gene is TRBV28, the J gene TRBJ2-7, with TRBD2 as a possible D gene (5 bases). Trimming stripped 8 bases from V and 4 bases from J, with 6 bases between. The CDR3 loop spans 10 amino acids. Germline V gene lookup returns CDR1 MDHEN and CDR2 SYDVKM. In DNA, the CDR3 is TGTGCCAGCGGGAGTTACGAGCAGTACTTC. It is translated as CASGSYEQYF. The whole variable domain, filled in from reference TRBV28 and TRBJ2-7, reads DVKVTQSSRYLVKRTGEKVFLECVQDMDHENMFWYRQDPGLGLRLIYFSYDVKMKEKGDIPEGYSVSREKKERFSLILESASTNQTSMYLCASGSYEQYFGPGTRLTVT.

This clone was counted a few times. The chain is built from TRBV7-2 and TRBJ2-3; weak D call: TRBD2 (6 bases). Germline V gene data show CDR1 as SGHTA and CDR2 as FQGNSA. Trimming took off 5 bases at V and 3 bases at J, with 12 bases between the two ends. The CDR3 is 14 amino acids. This CDR3 is CASSLDGGTDTQYF. Written as DNA, the CDR3 is TGTGCCAGCAGCCTCGACGGGGGAACAGATACGCAGTATTTT.

The rearrangement uses TRBV19 and TRBJ1-5, with a weak D call TRBD1 (5 bases). Trimming removed 5 bases from V and 2 bases from J, with 7 bases in between. The CDR3 consists of 13 residues. Looked up from germline, CDR1 is LNHDA and CDR2 is SQIVND (reference sequence). CDR3: CASSQQGNQPQHF. In DNA form, the CDR3 reads TGTGCCAGTAGTCAACAGGGCAATCAGCCCCAGCATTTT.

The V call is TRBV3-1 (or the pseudogene TRBV3-2), the J call TRBJ1-6; the D is unclear. V dropped 0 bases and J dropped 7 bases, with 10 bases sitting between them. This CDR3 is built from 15 residues. Per germline, CDR1 LGHDT and CDR2 YNNKEL (reference sequence). The CDR3 is CASSQDSGFNSPLHF. CDR3 bases: TGTGCCAGCAGCCAAGACTCAGGATTCAATTCACCCCTCCACTTT.

This clone was seen more than once but under ten times. This chain joins TRBV4-2 and TRBJ1-2, with D perhaps matching TRBD1 (6 bases). Trimming removed 2 bases from V and 3 bases from J, with 13 bases in between. The CDR3 loop spans 15 amino acids. Germline CDR1 LGHNA, CDR2 YNFKEQ. The CDR3: CASSQKQGADYGYTF. The DNA for the CDR3 is TGTGCCAGCAGCCAAAAACAGGGAGCCGACTATGGCTACACCTTC.

The CDR3 DNA is TGTGCCAGTGGAATATCGGGGGGCAACGAGCAGTACTTC. This translates into CASGISGGNEQYF. V gene TRBV19 combines with J gene TRBJ2-7, with a possible D match to TRBD2 (7 bases). Per germline, CDR1 LNHDA and CDR2 SQIVND (reference sequence). This CDR3 contains 13 residues. V was clipped by 8 bases and J by 5 bases, with 16 bases between them.

Written as DNA, the CDR3 is TGTGCCAGTAAGGAGGGGTGGGACACTGAAGCTTTCTTT. Translating gives CASKEGWDTEAFF. The V and J genes are TRBV19 and TRBJ1-1, with D perhaps matching TRBD1 (5 bases). The V gene's germline CDR1 is LNHDA and CDR2 SQIVND (reference sequence). Trimming pared 7 bases from V and 3 bases from J, leaving 12 bases between. The CDR3 has 13 amino acids. The variable domain in full, with the rest retrieved from reference TRBV19 and TRBJ1-1, is DGGITQSPKYLFRKEGQNVTLSCEQNLNHDAMYWYRQDPGQGLRLIYYSQIVNDFQKGDIAEGYSVSREKKESFPLTVTSAQKNPTAFYLCASKEGWDTEAFFGQGTRLTVV.

This clone was counted a few times. The chain has TRBV6-4 and TRBJ2-3; 7 bases map to TRBD2. J was trimmed by 3 bases and V by 3 bases; bases with no gene match: 0. Germline values: CDR1 MRHNA, CDR2 SNTAGT. This CDR3 is built from 13 residues. The CDR3 reads CASSERETDTQYF. CDR3 sequence (DNA): TGTGCCAGCAGTGAGCGGGAGACAGATACGCAGTATTTT.

The chain recombines TRBV6-2 or TRBV6-3 with TRBJ1-5; a possible D gene is TRBD1 (6 bases). V shed 4 bases and J shed 3 bases, with 10 bases lying between them. The CDR3 is made up of 14 amino acids. Germline lookup yields CDR1 MNHEY and CDR2 SVGEGT. The CDR3 spells CASSSDRYNQPQHF. For the CDR3, the DNA is TGTGCCAGCAGTTCCGACAGGTACAATCAGCCCCAGCATTTT.

This sequence joins TRBV7-9 and TRBJ2-7; D is undetermined. CDR1 is SEHNR, CDR2 FQNEAQ, per germline (reference sequence). Deletions cut 3 bases from V and 6 bases from J, with 15 bases between. This CDR3 comprises 14 residues. This CDR3 reads CASSFTDRRTEQYF. CDR3 nucleotide sequence: TGTGCCAGCAGCTTTACCGACCGGAGAACCGAGCAGTACTTC.

The chain combines TRBV7-2 with TRBJ1-5; TRBD1 matches at 9 bases. The CDR3 covers 15 residues. V dropped 1 base and J dropped 4; count of bases not matched to a gene: 2. CDR1 SGHTA and CDR2 FQGNSA come from the germline V gene. Written as DNA, the CDR3 is TGTGCCAGCAGCTTAGAAGGGACAGGGAATCAGCCCCAGCATTTT. It yields the protein CASSLEGTGNQPQHF.

The rearrangement uses TRBV19 and TRBJ2-2; 12 nucleotides align to TRBD2. The CDR3 totals 19 residues. V trimming: 3 bases; J trimming: 2 bases; junction bases outside the gene matches: 10. CDR1 is LNHDA, CDR2 SQIVND, per germline (reference sequence). The CDR3 sequence: CASSIQSLTSGSNTGELFF. CDR3 DNA sequence: TGTGCCAGTAGTATCCAATCTCTGACTAGCGGGAGCAACACCGGGGAGCTGTTTTTT.

The chain recombines TRBV15 with TRBJ2-1; 10 positions match TRBD1. This CDR3 region has 16 residues. Germline V gene sequence: CDR1 LNHNV, CDR2 YYDKDF (reference sequence). V was pared by 0 bases and J by 3 bases, with 2 bases of the junction left unmatched. CDR3 loop: CATSRERTGGYNEQFF. Written as DNA, the CDR3 is TGTGCCACCAGCAGAGAAAGGACAGGGGGCTACAATGAGCAGTTCTTC.

The chain combines TRBV20-1 with TRBJ2-7; a weak D match, TRBD1 (5 bases). V lost 6 bases and J lost 7, with 13 bases in between. Germline-derived CDR1 and CDR2 are DFQATT and SNEGSKA (reference sequence). The CDR3 loop spans 11 amino acids. The CDR3 here is CSAPVRTEQYF. The CDR3 DNA sequence: TGCAGTGCGCCCGTGAGGACAGAGCAGTACTTC.

The CDR3 DNA reads as TGTGCCAGCAGCCAAGATGGACCCAGGGGGCTAGGGGCCAACGTCCTGACTTTC. Amino acid sequence: CASSQDGPRGLGANVLTF. The rearrangement joins TRBV4-2 to TRBJ2-6; 8 bases are a match to TRBD1. Trimming cost V 0 bases and J 4 bases; bases outside gene matches: 8. The CDR3 has 18 amino acids. Germline-derived CDR1 and CDR2 are LGHNA and YNFKEQ.

The table lists this clone with a count of one. The genes are TRBV3-1 (or the pseudogene TRBV3-2) and TRBJ2-1; TRBD2 matches at 13 bases. There are 18 residues in the CDR3. Germline-derived CDR1 and CDR2 are LGHDT and YNNKEL (reference sequence). The junction had 12 bases not matched to a gene; V was cut back by 1 base and J by 9 bases. In DNA, the CDR3 is TGTGCCAGCAGCCAAGCGACTAGCGGGGGGACTGCTACAAGTGAGCAGTTCTTC. Translated, it gives CASSQATSGGTATSEQFF.

This sequence joins TRBV3-1 (or the pseudogene TRBV3-2) and TRBJ2-3; TRBD2 aligns across 8 bases. The CDR3 is made up of 16 amino acids. J was trimmed by 1 base and V by 3 bases; bases with no gene match: 6. Germline CDR1 LGHDT, CDR2 YNNKEL (reference sequence). The CDR3 reads CASSHSGGRGTDTQYF. CDR3 sequence (DNA): TGTGCCAGCAGCCATTCGGGGGGGCGGGGCACAGATACGCAGTATTTT.

The gene calls are TRBV5-4 and TRBJ1-1; 10 nucleotides align to TRBD1. The junction had 5 bases not matched to a gene; V was cut back by 5 bases and J by 4 bases. Germline CDR1 and CDR2: SGHNT and YYREEE (reference sequence). This CDR3 comprises 14 residues. CDR3 DNA: TGTGCCAGCAGTAAGGACAGGGGGAGCACTGAAGCTTTCTTT. This codes for CASSKDRGSTEAFF.

V usage is TRBV4-3 and J usage is TRBJ2-7, with 8 bases lining up with TRBD2. This CDR3 region has 15 residues. Trimming removed 3 bases from V and 0 bases from J; junction bases left unmatched: 4. Per the germline V gene, CDR1 is LGHNA and CDR2 is YSLEER. The CDR3 DNA follows: TGCGCCAGCAGCCAGGTAGCGGGAATCTCCTACGAGCAGTACTTC. It is translated as CASSQVAGISYEQYF.

The chain uses TRBV9 and TRBJ2-7; 7 positions match TRBD1. The germline CDR1 and CDR2 sequences are SGDLS and YYNGEE. The length of the CDR3 is 15 residues. Trimming took 3 bases from V and 5 from J; bases not matched to a gene: 11. The CDR3 region has the DNA TGTGCCAGCAGCGGAGACGGGGACAGCCTCCACGAGCAGTACTTC. Protein product: CASSGDGDSLHEQYF.